Listed below are T cell receptor beta chains from one sample, sequenced in a study of OX40 agonist ivuxolimab in advanced cancers. Here immunoSEQ multiplex PCR was the method, and the copy in TCRdb shows in-frame clones only, minus some. In the table there are roughly 100,000 clones, 90% of which are singletons. The source material was CD4+ or CD8+ T cells sorted from blood, sampled in a trial of the OX40 agonist ivuxolimab. These receptors all come from an adult with an advanced solid tumor such as melanoma, head and neck, liver or kidney cancer. CDR3s include the opening cysteine and the closing phenylalanine or tryptophan. A D gene is named only where the DNA matches it firmly.

>TRBJ1-2|TRBD1|TRBV19
CAAGGAGGYTF
TGTGCAGCAGGGGGCGCAGGAGGCTACACCTTC
>TRBJ2-3|-|TRBV9
CASSVGSTDTQYF
TGTGCCAGCAGCGTGGGGAGCACAGATACGCAGTATTTT
>TRBJ2-5|TRBD1|TRBV5-1
CATSTGSETQYF
TGCGCCACCTCGACAGGGTCAGAGACCCAGTACTTC
>TRBJ1-4|-|TRBV7-6
CASSRSTDRNEKLFF
TGTGCCAGCAGCCGTTCGACGGACCGTAATGAAAAACTGTTTTTT
>TRBJ2-3|TRBD2|TRBV7-2
CASSLMTSGGSRTDTQYF
TGTGCCAGCAGCTTAATGACTAGCGGGGGGTCCCGCACAGATACGCAGTATTTT
>TRBJ2-2|TRBD2|TRBV2
CASSVTSGGAAGELFF
TGTGCCAGCAGTGTAACTAGCGGGGGGGCAGCCGGGGAGCTGTTTTTT
>TRBJ2-3|TRBD1|TRBV28
CASRTIERTGGNTDTQYF
TGTGCCAGCAGAACGATAGAACGGACAGGGGGCAACACAGATACGCAGTATTTT
>TRBJ2-3|-|TRBV7-9
CASSLVSTDTQYF
TGTGCCAGCAGCTTGGTATCCACAGATACGCAGTATTTT
>TRBJ1-2|TRBD1|TRBV18
CASSPAGQATYGYTF
TGTGCCAGCTCACCCGCGGGACAGGCCACCTATGGCTACACCTTC
>TRBJ2-3|-|TRBV15
CATRVASTDTQYF
TGTGCCACCAGGGTAGCCAGCACAGATACGCAGTATTTT
>TRBJ1-3|TRBD1|TRBV7-9
CASRDDRGPGNTIYF
TGTGCCAGCAGAGACGACAGGGGACCTGGAAACACCATATATTTT
>TRBJ2-2|-|TRBV9
CASSVGGQTGELFF
TGTGCCAGCAGCGTCGGGGGGCAGACCGGGGAGCTGTTTTTT
>TRBJ2-2|TRBD2|TRBV4-3
CASSPLPYGGVDTGELFF
TGCGCCAGCAGCCCCCTCCCCTATGGGGGGGTCGACACCGGGGAGCTGTTTTTT